The rows below give T cell receptor beta chains drawn from one sample of a study of blood T cells in healthy people across ages. TCRdb fed the 5' RACE reads into MiXCR, producing one record per CDR3 protein. The sample consists of hundreds of thousands of distinct CDR3 sequences, roughly a quarter of them appearing once. These same data were also listed under a study on T cells of mothers and their children.

The sequenced sample was blood. Receptors originate from a boy aged 2 to 10 in good health. CDR3s include the opening cysteine and the closing phenylalanine or tryptophan. The D gene is left open where the match is weak. The size of a clone is reported for some rows only, either as once, few or many, or as a class for expanded clones.

>TRBV2|TRBJ2-7|TRBD2|few
CASRTSGATSYEQYF
TGTGCCAGCAGGACTAGCGGGGCGACCTCCTACGAGCAGTACTTC
>TRBV20-1|TRBJ1-2|-|-
CSARYGTDGYTF
TGCAGTGCTAGATACGGGACGGATGGCTACACCTTC
>TRBV7-2|TRBJ2-5|-|-
CASSLHRATQETQYF
TGTGCCAGCAGCTTACATCGGGCCACCCAAGAGACCCAGTACTTC
>TRBV30|TRBJ2-5|TRBD2|-
CAWSVVGGQETQYF
TGTGCCTGGAGTGTAGTGGGGGGGCAAGAGACCCAGTACTTC
>TRBV14|TRBJ2-1|-|once
CASSQGVSSSYNEQFF
TGTGCCAGCAGCCAAGGTGTAAGCTCCTCCTACAATGAGCAGTTCTTC
>TRBV6-1|TRBJ1-2|TRBD1|-
CASSKTTGRTGGALGYGYTF
TGTGCCAGCAGCAAAACCACAGGAAGGACAGGGGGCGCGTTGGGCTATGGCTACACCTTC
>TRBV2|TRBJ1-2|TRBD1|-
CASREDRGDNYGYTF
TGTGCCAGCAGGGAGGACAGGGGGGATAACTATGGCTACACCTTC
>TRBV6-5|TRBJ2-2|-|-
CASKRDGRNTGELFF
TGTGCCAGCAAGAGGGACGGGAGGAACACCGGGGAGCTGTTTTTT
>TRBV5-1|TRBJ2-1|TRBD2|many
CASSLTGLAGPYNEQFF
TGCGCCAGCAGCTTGACTGGACTAGCGGGACCTTACAATGAGCAGTTCTTC
>TRBV20-1|TRBJ2-2|TRBD2|-
CSARTSAITGELFF
TGCAGTGCTAGGACTAGCGCGATCACCGGGGAGCTGTTTTTT
>TRBV29-1|TRBJ1-2|TRBD1|few
CSVNRGTNYGYTF
TGCAGCGTGAACAGGGGTACCAACTATGGCTACACCTTC
>TRBV5-6|TRBJ2-2|-|few
CASSLVLGQDTGELFF
TGTGCCAGCAGCTTGGTTTTGGGTCAGGACACCGGGGAGCTGTTTTTT